The rows below give T cell receptor beta chains drawn from one sample of a study of CD8 T cells in ankylosing spondylitis. From the 5' RACE reads, TCRdb called clonotypes with MiXCR, one entry per CDR3 protein. The sample contains a few hundred thousand distinct CDR3 sequences, roughly an eighth of which appear only once. Material for sequencing was blood, either unsorted or a sorted T cell fraction (not recorded which). Receptor source: a male donor with ankylosing spondylitis. The CDR3 runs from the conserved cysteine through the conserved F or W. A D gene is named only where the DNA matches it firmly. Size is omitted from some rows. Given values are once, few, many or a class for expanded clones.

v_gene	abundance	d_gene	j_gene	CDR3aa	CDR3nt
TRBV9	few	TRBD1	TRBJ1-6	CASSAGDRAPLHF	TGTGCCAGCAGTGCTGGGGACAGGGCGCCCCTCCACTTT
TRBV30	NA	TRBD1	TRBJ2-5	CALGQFQETQYF	TGTGCCTTGGGACAGTTCCAAGAGACCCAGTACTTC
TRBV5-1	few	NA	TRBJ2-3	CASSLDWGTTDTQYF	TGCGCCAGCAGCTTGGATTGGGGAACCACAGATACGCAGTATTTT
TRBV3-1	few	NA	TRBJ2-3	CASSSLWVDTQYF	TGTGCCAGCAGCTCCCTATGGGTAGATACGCAGTATTTT
TRBV19	NA	NA	TRBJ1-5	CASRTHQDQPQHF	TGTGCCAGTAGAACCCACCAGGATCAGCCCCAGCATTTT
TRBV29-1	few	NA	TRBJ2-3	CSVVVRVFYTQYF	TGCAGCGTTGTGGTGAGGGTTTTCTATACGCAGTATTTT
TRBV12-3/TRBV12-4	many	NA	TRBJ2-7	CASSLGLSPEEQYF	TGTGCCAGCAGTTTAGGACTTTCTCCGGAGGAGCAGTACTTC
TRBV27	few	TRBD2	TRBJ2-7	CASSSLAEEEYF	TGTGCCAGCAGTTCTCTAGCGGAGGAGGAGTACTTC
TRBV7-8	NA	NA	TRBJ1-1	CASSLVSGGLLVNTEAFF	TGTGCCAGCAGCTTAGTGTCCGGGGGCCTATTGGTGAACACTGAAGCTTTCTTT
TRBV5-1	few	NA	TRBJ2-1	CASSGGLPNNEQFF	TGCGCCAGCAGCGGGGGCCTACCCAACAATGAGCAGTTCTTC
TRBV6-2/TRBV6-3	few	TRBD2	TRBJ2-2	CASRETSGRIGELFF	TGTGCCAGCAGGGAGACTAGCGGGAGAATCGGGGAGCTGTTTTTT
TRBV7-2	NA	TRBD2	TRBJ2-1	CASSAHLAGGVRNEQFF	TGTGCCAGCAGCGCACACTTAGCGGGAGGTGTTCGCAATGAGCAGTTCTTC
TRBV7-9	many	NA	TRBJ2-1	CASSLMGDSSGEQFF	TGTGCCAGCAGCTTAATGGGCGACAGCTCAGGCGAGCAGTTCTTC
TRBV7-6	NA	TRBD2	TRBJ2-3	CASSGRASGTDTQYF	TGTGCCAGCAGCGGGAGGGCCTCCGGCACAGATACGCAGTATTTT
TRBV6-1	many	NA	TRBJ2-1	CASSEFGLVLYNEQFF	TGTGCCAGCAGTGAATTTGGGCTAGTATTATACAATGAGCAGTTCTTC
TRBV5-1	few	TRBD1	TRBJ2-1	CASSPQGADNEQFF	TGCGCCAGCAGTCCCCAGGGGGCGGACAATGAGCAGTTCTTC
TRBV7-2	many	TRBD2	TRBJ2-3	CASSYTSGRGGSTQYF	TGTGCCAGCAGCTACACTAGCGGGAGGGGGGGAAGCACGCAGTATTTT
TRBV6-5	NA	TRBD2	TRBJ2-3	CASSYGGSSDTQYF	TGTGCCAGCAGTTACGGCGGGAGCTCAGATACGCAGTATTTT
TRBV12-3/TRBV12-4	once	TRBD1	TRBJ1-1	CASRTGLIATEAFF	TGTGCCAGCAGGACAGGGTTGATCGCCACTGAAGCTTTCTTT
TRBV6-5	many	NA	TRBJ1-2	CASRLRTGPTNYGYTF	TGTGCCAGCAGATTACGGACCGGACCCACTAACTATGGCTACACCTTC
TRBV5-1	NA	NA	TRBJ1-1	CASSFEGSGEAFF	TGCGCCAGCAGCTTTGAGGGTAGTGGTGAAGCTTTCTTT
TRBV4-2	few	NA	TRBJ1-3	CASSQVRESSGNTIYF	TGTGCCAGCAGCCAGGTCAGGGAAAGTTCTGGAAACACCATATATTTT
TRBV3-1	NA	NA	TRBJ1-6	CASSPSGFNSPLHF	TGTGCCAGCAGCCCGTCAGGGTTTAATTCACCCCTCCACTTT
TRBV3-1	few	NA	TRBJ1-1	CASSQLMTVNTEAFF	TGTGCCAGCAGCCAACTAATGACAGTGAACACTGAAGCTTTCTTT
TRBV29-1	few	TRBD2	TRBJ2-1	CSVEEGTSGTYNEQFF	TGCAGCGTTGAAGAGGGGACTAGCGGGACCTACAATGAGCAGTTCTTC
TRBV5-1	few	TRBD2	TRBJ2-5	CASHGVAGVQETQYF	TGCGCCAGCCATGGGGTAGCGGGTGTTCAAGAGACCCAGTACTTC
TRBV7-9	few	TRBD1	TRBJ1-2	CASSSPGQRFYGYTF	TGTGCCAGCAGCTCACCGGGACAGCGTTTCTATGGCTACACCTTC
TRBV30	NA	NA	TRBJ1-1	CAWGRGSGAFF	TGTGCCTGGGGAAGGGGCAGTGGAGCTTTCTTT
TRBV18	NA	NA	TRBJ2-1	CASSPGASNEQFF	TGTGCCAGCTCACCAGGGGCTAGCAATGAGCAGTTCTTC
TRBV2	many	NA	TRBJ2-2	CASQGTGELFF	TGTGCCAGCCAAGGCACCGGGGAGCTGTTTTTT
TRBV5-1	few	NA	TRBJ1-2	CASSLEGVDGYTF	TGCGCCAGCAGCTTGGAAGGGGTAGATGGCTACACCTTC
TRBV5-1	many	NA	TRBJ2-2	CASSKGTVNTGELFF	TGCGCCAGCAGCAAAGGGACGGTGAACACCGGGGAGCTGTTTTTT
TRBV12-3/TRBV12-4	few	NA	TRBJ2-3	CATSGTPGTDTQYF	TGTGCCACTTCCGGGACCCCGGGAACAGATACGCAGTATTTT
TRBV7-8	few	NA	TRBJ2-7	CASSLPGREREQYF	TGTGCCAGCAGCTTACCGGGACGGGAGCGGGAGCAGTACTTC
TRBV7-8	many	TRBD2	TRBJ2-1	CASSLWGGLAGRNEQFF	TGTGCCAGCAGCTTATGGGGAGGGCTAGCGGGGAGAAATGAGCAGTTCTTC
TRBV7-9	NA	TRBD2	TRBJ2-1	CASSPRASGVNEQFF	TGTGCCAGCAGCCCCCGGGCGAGCGGGGTAAATGAGCAGTTCTTC
TRBV20-1	NA	NA	TRBJ2-5	CSATRDFQATQYF	TGCAGTGCTACAAGGGACTTCCAAGCGACCCAGTACTTC
TRBV13	NA	NA	TRBJ1-1	CASESTGMTEAFF	TGTGCCAGCGAGTCAACAGGGATGACTGAAGCTTTCTTT
TRBV2	NA	NA	TRBJ2-1	CASRAPPDGDNEQFF	TGTGCCAGCAGAGCCCCTCCGGACGGGGACAATGAGCAGTTCTTC
TRBV5-1	many	NA	TRBJ1-5	CASSLGGTSGQPQHF	TGCGCCAGCAGCCTAGGGGGGACGTCGGGTCAGCCCCAGCATTTT
TRBV18	NA	TRBD1	TRBJ1-5	CASSAGQADYSNQPQHF	TGTGCCAGCTCAGCGGGACAGGCAGATTATAGCAATCAGCCCCAGCATTTT
TRBV12-3/TRBV12-4	few	TRBD2	TRBJ2-1	CASSLGLAGGGGAYNEQFF	TGTGCCAGCAGTTTAGGACTAGCGGGTGGGGGTGGGGCCTACAATGAGCAGTTCTTC
TRBV5-6	few	NA	TRBJ2-5	CASSRRQTQYF	TGTGCCAGCAGCCGGCGGCAGACCCAGTACTTC
TRBV7-2	few	NA	TRBJ2-3	CASSTRQRIDTQYF	TGTGCCAGCAGCACTAGACAGCGGATAGATACGCAGTATTTT
TRBV20-1	NA	TRBD1	TRBJ2-1	CSATKQGALNEQFF	TGCAGTGCCACAAAACAGGGGGCGCTCAATGAGCAGTTCTTC
TRBV5-6	NA	NA	TRBJ2-5	CASSRKWGPQETQYF	TGTGCCAGCAGCCGTAAGTGGGGTCCCCAAGAGACCCAGTACTTC
TRBV11-2	NA	TRBD2	TRBJ2-1	CASSLGGLAGFNEQFF	TGTGCCAGCAGCTTAGGGGGACTAGCGGGATTTAATGAGCAGTTCTTC
TRBV20-1	NA	NA	TRBJ2-5	CSARDNLGPGGETQYF	TGCAGTGCTAGAGATAACCTGGGGCCTGGGGGAGAGACCCAGTACTTC
TRBV27	NA	NA	TRBJ2-4	CASSRANIQYF	TGTGCCAGCAGCCGGGCAAACATTCAGTACTTC
TRBV24-1	few	TRBD2	TRBJ2-1	CATSDGGLAGVLSYNEQFF	TGTGCCACCAGTGATGGGGGACTAGCGGGAGTCTTATCCTACAATGAGCAGTTCTTC
TRBV5-1	many	TRBD1	TRBJ2-1	CASSQTGSEYNEQFF	TGCGCCAGCAGCCAGACAGGGTCCGAATACAATGAGCAGTTCTTC
TRBV3-1	NA	NA	TRBJ1-3	CASSQLSGAGNTIYF	TGTGCCAGCAGCCAACTTAGCGGTGCTGGAAACACCATATATTTT
TRBV20-1	many	TRBD2	TRBJ2-1	CSAETLAGALAYNEQFF	TGCAGTGCCGAGACACTAGCGGGAGCCCTCGCCTACAATGAGCAGTTCTTC